This TCR beta chain was recorded in a study of T cell responses to AZD1222 COVID-19 vaccine. Study results and caveats: In a largely white British group with more females than males, clonal diversity was possibly underestimated. Regions left unmutated in variants are reportedly the target of nearly half of spike-specific TCRs. Across the whole spike, CD4 TCRs peaked at regions 160-218 and 743-854.

Worth noting for this clone: The antigen is not known.

Produced via immunoSEQ multiplex PCR; TCRdb's table is partial and in-frame only. The data hold 95,000 to 150,000 clones, with approximately 85% observed a single time. The clonotype was recovered from an adult in good health. The sample in question was peripheral blood, obtained on day 0 of AZD1222 vaccination.

CDR3 in amino acids: CASSPHRDVDNEQFF. For the CDR3, the DNA is TGTGCCAGCAGCCCCCACCGGGACGTCGACAATGAGCAGTTCTTC. The chain carries TRBV6-2 or TRBV6-3 and TRBJ2-1; D tentatively reads TRBD1 or TRBD2 (5 bases each). Germline CDR1 and CDR2: MNHEY and SVGEGT. V was trimmed by 6 bases and J by 5 bases, leaving 17 bases between them. This CDR3 spans 15 amino acids.